The 9 T cell receptor beta chains listed next were all sequenced from one sample in a study of T cells in tuberculosis. Measured with immunoSEQ multiplex PCR; TCRdb has only the in-frame clones, and not every one. The table lists 25,000 or so clones, 90% of them singletons, with around 5.7% in the top ten. The sequenced sample consisted of PBMCs. Receptors were obtained from a donor between 10 and 35 years old with latent tuberculosis or without tuberculosis infection.

This chain uses TRBV4-1 with TRBJ1-1; perhaps TRBD1 as D (5 bases). CDR1 MGHRA and CDR2 YSYEKL come from the germline V gene. The CDR3 contains 15 residues. V lost 0 bases to trimming and J lost 4 bases, with 12 bases between them. This CDR3 is CASSQDKTQGTEAFF. In DNA form, the CDR3 reads TGCGCCAGCAGCCAAGACAAAACGCAGGGCACTGAAGCTTTCTTT.

The CDR3 spells CASSPSRGTNYGYTF. The CDR3 region has the DNA TGCGCCAGCAGCCCCTCTCGGGGGACTAACTATGGCTACACCTTC. This chain connects TRBV4-3 to TRBJ1-2, with a tentative D call TRBD1 (5 bases). The CDR3 is 15 amino acids. V was cut by 4 bases and J by 0 bases, with 12 bases left in between. CDR1 is LGHNA, CDR2 YSLEER, per germline.

The V gene is TRBV7-8, the J gene TRBJ1-1, with 7 bases lining up with TRBD1. J gave up 6 bases and V 0 bases, and 10 bases lay outside the gene matches. CDR1 SGHVS and CDR2 FQNEAQ come from the germline V gene. This CDR3 contains 16 residues. Written as DNA, the CDR3 is TGTGCCAGCAGCTTAGCGCGAGGGGGCGGATTGTCTGAAGCTTTCTTT. Encoded protein: CASSLARGGGLSEAFF.

This clone was counted only a few times. This chain connects TRBV29-1 to TRBJ2-2, with D uncertain. The CDR3 length is 13 residues. The V gene lost 4 bases and the J gene lost 0 bases, with 6 bases spanning the gap. Germline assignment: CDR1 SQVTM and CDR2 ANQGSEA. The CDR3 loop reads CSVGRSNTGELFF. Written as DNA, the CDR3 is TGCAGCGTTGGCAGGTCGAACACCGGGGAGCTGTTTTTT.

V gene TRBV7-9 combines with J gene TRBJ2-7; 9 bases are shared with TRBD1. The junction had 11 bases not matched to a gene; V was cut back by 3 bases and J by 2 bases. The CDR3 spans 17 residues. Looked up from germline, CDR1 is SEHNR and CDR2 is FQNEAQ (reference sequence). CDR3 DNA: TGTGCCAGCAGCTTCGGGACAGGGTACACCCCACCCTACGAGCAGTACTTC. The encoded protein is CASSFGTGYTPPYEQYF.

This sequence joins TRBV21-1 and TRBJ2-7; no DNA check was done on the table's D call, TRBD2. TRBV21-1 is a pseudogene segment. The CDR3 is made up of 15 amino acids. The CDR3 coding sequence is TGTGCCAGCAGCAAAGATACGGGTTACTTCTACGAGCAGTACTTC. It encodes CASSKDTGYFYEQYF.

CDR3: CASSLASGSRSGTNEKLFF. Written as DNA, the CDR3 is TGCGCCAGCAGCTTGGCGAGCGGCAGCCGCTCGGGAACTAATGAAAAACTGTTTTTT. The genes are TRBV5-1 and TRBJ1-4, with D unresolved. V lost 0 bases to trimming and J lost 1 base, with 19 bases between them. The CDR3 runs to 19 residues. In germline, CDR1 is SGHRS, CDR2 YFSETQ. The whole variable domain, filled in from reference TRBV5-1 and TRBJ1-4, reads KAGVTQTPRYLIKTRGQQVTLSCSPISGHRSVSWYQQTPGQGLQFLFEYFSETQRNKGNFPGRFSGRQFSNSRSEMNVSTLELGDSALYLCASSLASGSRSGTNEKLFFGSGTQLSVL.

The V and J genes are TRBV29-1 and TRBJ2-5, with D perhaps matching TRBD1 (5 bases). In germline, CDR1 is SQVTM, CDR2 ANQGSEA. This CDR3 region has 14 residues. The ends were cut back, 5 bases at V and 1 base at J, with 14 bases in the middle. CDR3 amino acids: CSVFASDSQETQYF. Written as DNA, the CDR3 is TGCAGCGTTTTTGCCTCCGACAGCCAAGAGACCCAGTACTTC. Filled out from reference TRBV29-1 and TRBJ2-5, the complete variable domain reads SAVISQKPSRDICQRGTSLTIQCQVDSQVTMMFWYRQQPGQSLTLIATANQGSEATYESGFVIDKFPISRPNLTFSTLTVSNMSPEDSSIYLCSVFASDSQETQYFGPGTRLLVL.

The J gene is TRBJ2-1, the V gene TRBV6-5, with TRBD2 matching 13 bases. This CDR3 is built from 15 residues. Germline-derived CDR1 and CDR2 are MNHEY and SVGAGI. Losses at the gene ends were 6 bases for V and 7 bases for J; bases not matched to a gene: 6. The CDR3, as DNA: TGTGCCAGCAGCCCACTAGCGGGGGGGCTTAATGAGCAGTTCTTC. It yields the protein CASSPLAGGLNEQFF.